This T cell receptor (beta chain) was captured in a study of radiotherapy plus CTLA-4 blockade in lung cancer (dated by TCRdb to the late 2010s). For context, the study as a whole: Objective responses were observed in about 17% of enrolled patients, and disease control was achieved in approximately 30%.

Library preparation employed the immunoSEQ multiplex PCR assay. TCRdb provides this immuneACCESS table in a form limited to in-frame rearrangements. Some clones are lacking; in checked studies, under half of them reflect an unresolved V gene, and why the rest are absent is not known. Present in this sample are more than 75,000 clones, around 80% of which were seen just once. The top ten clones comprise about 25% of the sample. The study evaluated CTLA-4 blockade (ipilimumab) given together with focal radiation therapy in patients who had chemo-refractory metastatic non-small-cell lung cancer. What the authors observed across the whole study: Increased serum interferon-beta after radiation, together with early dynamic changes in blood T cell clones, were reported to be the strongest predictors of response. After treatment with radiotherapy and ipilimumab, TCR clones that came from tumors expanded in the peripheral blood.

A remark on this clone: Its antigen is currently not known. No much larger clone exists at a distance of one base, and base qualities are not known.

From a lookup of the germline V gene (reference sequence), CDR1 and CDR2 are SGHNT and YYREEE. Spanning cysteine to phenylalanine, the CDR3 consists of 15 amino acids. Only the CDR3 DNA stays, 45 bases, in frame from base 1. V lost 2 bases and J lost 0 bases; the stretch between them is 9 bases long. The sequence was obtained from a human donor with non-small cell lung cancer that progressed on radiotherapy plus ipilimumab. The chain links TRBV5-4 with TRBJ1-3; no D gene can be assigned with confidence. The sample in question was peripheral blood, obtained from a patient treated with radiotherapy plus ipilimumab. The DNA is TGTGCCAGCAGCTTTGGCAGGCACTCTGGAAACACCATATATTTT. This is translated as CASSFGRHSGNTIYF.